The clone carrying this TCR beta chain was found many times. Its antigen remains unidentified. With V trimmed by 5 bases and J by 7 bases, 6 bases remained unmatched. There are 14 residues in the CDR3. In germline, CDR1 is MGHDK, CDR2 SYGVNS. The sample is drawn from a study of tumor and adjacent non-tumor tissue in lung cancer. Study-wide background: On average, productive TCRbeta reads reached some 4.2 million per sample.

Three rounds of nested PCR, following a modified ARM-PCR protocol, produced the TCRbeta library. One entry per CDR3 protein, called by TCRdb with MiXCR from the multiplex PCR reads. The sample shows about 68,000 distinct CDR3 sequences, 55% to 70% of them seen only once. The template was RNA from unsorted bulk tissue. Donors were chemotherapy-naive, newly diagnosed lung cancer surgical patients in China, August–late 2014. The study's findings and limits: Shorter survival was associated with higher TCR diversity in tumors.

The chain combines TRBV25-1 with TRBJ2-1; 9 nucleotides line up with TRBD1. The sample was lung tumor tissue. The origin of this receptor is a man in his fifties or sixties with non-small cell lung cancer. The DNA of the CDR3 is TGTGCCAGCAGTTCACAGGGGGCTGGAAATGAGCAGTTCTTC. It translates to CASSSQGAGNEQFF. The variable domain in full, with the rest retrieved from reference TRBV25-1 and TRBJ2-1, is EADIYQTPRYLVIGTGKKITLECSQTMGHDKMYWYQQDPGMELHLIHYSYGVNSTEKGDLSSESTVSRIRTEHFPLTLESARPSHTSQYLCASSSQGAGNEQFFGPGTRLTVL.